A single sample is the source of the 31 T cell receptor beta chains below, sequenced in a study of long-term antiretroviral therapy in people with HIV. This was the immunoSEQ v3.0 assay at survey level. Method: immunoSEQ multiplex PCR; TCRdb's copy keeps in-frame clones and lacks some. The profile shows tens of thousands of clones, 70% to 90% of them singletons. Sample: unsorted PBMCs, taken 0.8 years before starting antiretroviral therapy. The receptor source for this set is a man aged 18 to 29 with HIV.

The genes are TRBV27 and TRBJ1-1; 7 nucleotides agree with TRBD1. The V segment lost 2 bases and the J segment 4 bases; nucleotides outside the gene matches: 4. The CDR3 consists of 14 residues. Germline V gene data show CDR1 as MNHEY and CDR2 as SMNVEV (reference sequence). Here the CDR3 reads CASSLTQGGTEAFF. CDR3 nucleotide sequence: TGTGCCAGCAGTTTAACCCAGGGGGGCACTGAAGCTTTCTTT.

The rearrangement joins TRBV18 to TRBJ1-2; D is unclear. This CDR3 has 13 amino acids. Trimming took off 6 bases at V and 5 bases at J, with 13 bases between the two ends. Germline CDR1 is KGHSH and CDR2 is LQKENI. DNA for the CDR3: TGTGCCAGCTCCGCCCACAGCTGGTATGGCTACACCTTC. This codes for CASSAHSWYGYTF.

This chain uses TRBV9 with TRBJ2-7; 10 nucleotides line up with TRBD2. Looked up from germline, CDR1 is SGDLS and CDR2 is YYNGEE. The CDR3 length is 16 residues. J was trimmed by 4 bases and V by 0 bases; bases with no gene match: 7. As DNA, the CDR3 is TGTGCCAGCAGCGTAGGAGAACTAGCGGGGATATACGAGCAGTACTTC. This translates into CASSVGELAGIYEQYF. Filled out from reference TRBV9 and TRBJ2-7, the complete variable domain reads DSGVTQTPKHLITATGQRVTLRCSPRSGDLSVYWYQQSLDQGLQFLIQYYNGEERAKGNILERFSAQQFPDLHSELNLSSLELGDSALYFCASSVGELAGIYEQYFGPGTRLTVT.

This clone has only one observation. The J gene is TRBJ2-5, the V gene TRBV29-1, with 13 bases aligning to TRBD2. CDR3 size: 17 residues. Germline trimming cut 6 bases from V and 0 bases from J; bases unmatched to any gene: 10. The V gene's germline CDR1 is SQVTM and CDR2 ANQGSEA. The CDR3 loop is CSVDGSGTSGDQETQYF. The CDR3 nucleotides are TGCAGCGTGGATGGATCAGGGACTAGCGGGGACCAAGAGACCCAGTACTTC.

V and J are TRBV19 and TRBJ1-4, with TRBD1 identical over 8 bases. Germline-derived CDR1 and CDR2 are LNHDA and SQIVND (reference sequence). V lost 6 bases and J lost 3; bases outside the gene matches: 3. The CDR3 is made up of 14 amino acids. The CDR3 DNA sequence: TGTGCCAGTAGGCGGACAGGGCCTAATGAAAAACTGTTTTTT. This translates into CASRRTGPNEKLFF.

The genes are TRBV18 and TRBJ1-1; weak D call: TRBD1 (6 bases). The CDR3 is 14 residues long. V lost 3 bases to trimming and J lost 10 bases, with 18 bases between them. Germline loops: CDR1 KGHSH, CDR2 LQKENI. The CDR3 DNA sequence: TGTGCCAGCTCACCTAGGGGGGCTGAGATAGTAGCTTTCTTT. It encodes CASSPRGAEIVAFF.

The chain links TRBV6-1 to TRBJ2-7; no clear D gene. Germline lookup yields CDR1 MNHNS and CDR2 SASEGT. CDR3 size: 8 residues. Trimming stripped 3 bases from V and 9 bases from J, with 0 bases between. As DNA, the CDR3 is TGTGCCAGCAGTGAGCAGTACTTC. This encodes CASSEQYF.

The genes are TRBV6-1 and TRBJ2-3, with no clear D. The CDR3 has 12 residues. CDR1 is MNHNS and CDR2 is SASEGT in the germline V gene. Trimming shortened V by 6 bases and J by 4 bases, and 8 bases separated the two germline ends. The CDR3 DNA is TGTGCCAGCAGCGCCACTTCAGATACGCAGTATTTT. Protein: CASSATSDTQYF.

The V and J genes are TRBV7-2 and TRBJ1-2; 8 bases match TRBD1. V trimming: 4 bases; J trimming: 2 bases; junction bases outside the gene matches: 9. CDR3 length: 16 amino acids. The germline gives CDR1 SGHTA, CDR2 FQGNSA. CDR3 bases: TGTGCCAGCAGCTCCGAAATGACAGGGGCAAACTATGGCTACACCTTC. Translating it yields CASSSEMTGANYGYTF.

The J gene is TRBJ2-1, the V gene TRBV5-1; 10 nucleotides align to TRBD2. CDR3 size: 15 residues. J was trimmed by 0 bases and V by 5 bases; bases with no gene match: 2. Germline V gives CDR1 SGHRS, CDR2 YFSETQ. In DNA, the CDR3 is TGCGCCAGCAGAGCTAGCGGGAGCTCCTACAATGAGCAGTTCTTC. Translated: CASRASGSSYNEQFF. The full variable domain, its missing parts supplied by reference TRBV5-1 and TRBJ2-1, is KAGVTQTPRYLIKTRGQQVTLSCSPISGHRSVSWYQQTPGQGLQFLFEYFSETQRNKGNFPGRFSGRQFSNSRSEMNVSTLELGDSALYLCASRASGSSYNEQFFGPGTRLTVL.

As regards this clone: Compared with germline, one end of the junction differs, possibly owing to a read error. J is TRBJ2-1 and V is TRBV4-2; D not resolved. Germline V gene data show CDR1 as LGHNA and CDR2 as YNFKEQ. The CDR3 sequence is 13 residues long. This CDR3 is CASSQEMQGVVIF. CDR3 coding DNA: TGTGCCAGCAGCCAGGAGATGCAAGGCGTGGTGATCTTC.

V is TRBV6-1 and J is TRBJ1-5, with unresolved D. Germline CDR1 reads MNHNS; CDR2 reads SASEGT. The CDR3 runs to 15 residues. V lost 1 base and J lost 2, with 9 bases in between. CDR3 residues: CASSEEALGNQPQHF. The CDR3 DNA is TGTGCCAGCAGTGAAGAAGCGTTGGGCAATCAGCCCCAGCATTTT.

This clone was recorded a few times. The chain uses TRBV7-3 and TRBJ2-5; D not resolved. Trimming removed 6 bases at V and 3 bases at J, with 11 bases between. The CDR3 is 13 residues long. In germline, CDR1 is SGHTA, CDR2 FQGTGA. The DNA for the CDR3 is TGTGCCAGCAGTGGTCAGCCAGAAGAGACCCAGTACTTC. Translation gives CASSGQPEETQYF.

The gene calls are TRBV7-3 and TRBJ1-5, with a weak D call TRBD1 (5 bases). Deletions cut 6 bases from V and 2 bases from J, with 23 bases between. The CDR3 runs to 18 residues. CDR1 and CDR2 (germline): SGHTA, FQGTGA. Here the CDR3 DNA reads TGTGCCAGCAGGGTAGAAAGGGACCCTAACTTGTGCAATCAGCCCCAGCATTTT. Residues: CASRVERDPNLCNQPQHF.

This sequence joins TRBV12-1 and TRBJ2-5; the tabulated D call, TRBD1, remains unverified against the DNA. TRBV12-1 is labeled a pseudogene. The CDR3 sequence is 17 residues long. In DNA form, the CDR3 reads TGTGCCAGCAGCTTTCGCCCCTTCAGGGCGGCCAGAGAGACCCAGTACTTC. As protein: CASSFRPFRAARETQYF.

This chain joins TRBV15 and TRBJ2-3, with 7 bases identical to TRBD1. The CDR3 covers 16 residues. From germline, CDR1 is LNHNV and CDR2 YYDKDF (reference sequence). With 3 bases clipped from V and 3 bases from J, the junction kept 9 bases outside the gene matches. In nucleotides, the CDR3 is TGTGCCACCAGCAGCGGGTCAGGGGGTACGACAGATACGCAGTATTTT. Protein product: CATSSGSGGTTDTQYF.

V usage is TRBV7-9 and J usage is TRBJ2-1; 13 bases match TRBD2. The germline gives CDR1 SEHNR, CDR2 FQNEAQ (reference sequence). The CDR3 covers 16 residues. The V segment lost 4 bases and the J segment 6 bases; nucleotides outside the gene matches: 6. The CDR3 spells CASSWTSGSLRNEQFF. The DNA of the CDR3 is TGTGCCAGCAGCTGGACTAGCGGGAGTCTACGCAATGAGCAGTTCTTC.

The chain recombines TRBV7-6 with TRBJ1-1; the match to TRBD1 covers 10 bases. This CDR3 has 14 residues. Germline V gene lookup returns CDR1 SGHVS and CDR2 FNYEAQ. The J segment lost 3 bases and the V segment lost 5 bases, leaving 3 bases of the junction unmatched. This CDR3 is CASSPGTGDTEAFF. CDR3 bases: TGTGCCAGCAGCCCCGGGACAGGGGACACTGAAGCTTTCTTT.

The chain recombines TRBV9 with TRBJ2-5, with 9 positions matching TRBD2. The germline V gene has CDR1 SGDLS and CDR2 YYNGEE. V trimming: 0 bases; J trimming: 2 bases; junction bases outside the gene matches: 11. CDR3 length: 18 residues. The CDR3 coding sequence is TGTGCCAGCAGCGTAGGCGGCGGGAGGGCAAGCTTTCAAGAGACCCAGTACTTC. It yields the protein CASSVGGGRASFQETQYF.

V is TRBV30 and J is TRBJ2-2, with D possibly being TRBD1 or TRBD2 (6 bases each). Trimming removed 3 bases from V and 10 bases from J, with 12 bases in between. This CDR3 is built from 12 residues. Germline lookup yields CDR1 GTSNPN and CDR2 SVGIG (reference sequence). Written as DNA, the CDR3 is TGTGCCTGGAGGGGGGGCGAGGCGGAGCTGTTTTTT. Translating gives CAWRGGEAELFF.

The chain employs TRBV30 and TRBJ1-3; D is possibly TRBD1 (6 bases). The CDR3 covers 15 residues. With 0 bases removed from V and 4 bases from J, the gap between germline ends came to 13 bases. The germline V gene has CDR1 GTSNPN and CDR2 SVGIG (reference sequence). CDR3 sequence reads: CAWSVPWGRGNTIYF. The CDR3 region has the DNA TGTGCCTGGAGTGTACCGTGGGGGCGCGGAAACACCATATATTTT.

The rearrangement links TRBV25-1 to TRBJ1-1; D is undetermined. The CDR3 sequence is 13 residues long. V was clipped by 7 bases and J by 4 bases, with 13 bases between them. The V gene's germline CDR1 is MGHDK and CDR2 SYGVNS. Here the CDR3 reads CASKGLVGTEAFF. The DNA for the CDR3 is TGTGCCAGCAAAGGACTCGTCGGCACTGAAGCTTTCTTT.

This chain connects TRBV7-8 to TRBJ1-1, with 7 nucleotides matching TRBD1. With 5 bases clipped from V and 4 bases from J, the junction kept 7 bases outside the gene matches. The V gene's germline CDR1 is SGHVS and CDR2 FQNEAQ. The CDR3 is 14 residues long. The CDR3 region is CASSVNAGGTEAFF. In DNA form, the CDR3 reads TGTGCCAGCAGCGTTAATGCAGGGGGCACTGAAGCTTTCTTT.

This chain connects TRBV5-1 to TRBJ2-1; 14 positions agree with TRBD2. The CDR3 runs to 15 residues. Trimming at V came to 3 bases and at J to 5 bases, leaving 1 base not matched to a gene. Germline lookup yields CDR1 SGHRS and CDR2 YFSETQ. The CDR3 region has the DNA TGCGCCAGCAGCTGGGGACTAGCGGGGGACAATGAGCAGTTCTTC. Translated, it gives CASSWGLAGDNEQFF.

The chain couples TRBV18 to TRBJ2-1, with D unclear. The CDR3 totals 13 residues. Trimming removed 0 bases at V and 10 bases at J, with 10 bases between. Germline V lookup: CDR1 KGHSH, CDR2 LQKENI. CDR3 loop: CASSPPERPEQFF. CDR3 in DNA: TGTGCCAGCTCACCACCGGAGAGGCCCGAGCAGTTCTTC. Complete variable domain (other parts from reference TRBV18 and TRBJ2-1): NAGVMQNPRHLVRRRGQEARLRCSPMKGHSHVYWYRQLPEEGLKFMVYLQKENIIDESGMPKERFSAEFPKEGPSILRIQQVVRGDSAAYFCASSPPERPEQFFGPGTRLTVL.

The chain recombines TRBV6-6 with TRBJ1-2, with D unresolved. This CDR3 spans 14 amino acids. V gave up 2 bases and J gave up 0 bases, with 7 bases separating them. CDR1 is MNHNY and CDR2 is SVGAGI in the germline V gene (reference sequence). The CDR3 nucleotides are TGTGCCAGCAGTTACAGCGGAGCTAACTATGGCTACACCTTC. This encodes CASSYSGANYGYTF.

The chain combines TRBV5-1 with TRBJ1-5; no reliable D call. Trimming left V 6 bases short and J 3 bases short, with 13 bases between. CDR1 and CDR2 (germline): SGHRS, YFSETQ. The CDR3 spans 14 residues. The CDR3 loop is CASKRSWVNQPQHF. The CDR3 bases are TGCGCCAGCAAAAGGTCATGGGTCAATCAGCCCCAGCATTTT.

The rearrangement links TRBV5-6 to TRBJ2-1; D is possibly TRBD1 (5 bases). This CDR3 contains 15 residues. CDR1 and CDR2 (germline): SGHDT, YYEEEE. Trimming left V 2 bases short and J 1 base short, with 10 bases between. The CDR3 reads CASSFPSGSYNEQFF. CDR3 DNA: TGTGCCAGCAGCTTCCCTTCAGGGTCCTACAATGAGCAGTTCTTC.

The V gene is TRBV4-3, the J gene TRBJ2-1; no definite D call. Germline CDR1 is LGHNA and CDR2 is YSLEER. Trimming took off 0 bases at V and 5 bases at J, with 14 bases between the two ends. This CDR3 has 16 residues. The CDR3 spells CASSQDLNGQDNEQFF. In DNA form, the CDR3 reads TGCGCCAGCAGCCAAGATCTTAATGGGCAGGACAATGAGCAGTTCTTC.

This clone has a single count. This chain joins TRBV6-5 and TRBJ1-2, with 10 bases matching TRBD1. The CDR3 sequence is 14 residues long. Per germline, CDR1 MNHEY and CDR2 SVGAGI. Trimming took 5 bases from V and 8 from J; bases not matched to a gene: 8. DNA for the CDR3: TGTGCCAGCAGTCAGACCGGGACAGGGGTCGGCTACACCTTC. Its translation is CASSQTGTGVGYTF.

The chain couples TRBV7-9 to TRBJ1-1, with D uncertain. Germline values: CDR1 SEHNR, CDR2 FQNEAQ (reference sequence). This CDR3 region has 14 residues. The V end was cut by 3 bases, the J end by 2 bases, with 10 bases between. The CDR3 spells CASSFSGSNTEAFF. The CDR3 bases are TGTGCCAGCAGCTTCTCAGGATCCAACACTGAAGCTTTCTTT.